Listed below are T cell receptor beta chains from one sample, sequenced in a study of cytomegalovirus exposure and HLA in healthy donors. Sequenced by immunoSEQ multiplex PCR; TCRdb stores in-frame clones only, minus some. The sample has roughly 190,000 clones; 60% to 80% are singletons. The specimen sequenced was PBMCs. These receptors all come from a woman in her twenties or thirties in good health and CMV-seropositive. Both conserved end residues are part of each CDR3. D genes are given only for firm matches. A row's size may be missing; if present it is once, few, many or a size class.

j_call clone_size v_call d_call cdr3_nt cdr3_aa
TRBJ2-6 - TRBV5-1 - TGCGCCAGCAGGGAGTCTGGGGCCAACGTCCTGACTTTC CASRESGANVLTF
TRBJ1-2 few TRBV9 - TGTGCCAGCAGCACCCGAGAACAGGGTGACCAATATGGCTACACCTTC CASSTREQGDQYGYTF
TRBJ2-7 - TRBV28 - TGTGCCAGCAGTCCTCCGACAGTTTACGAGCAGTACTTC CASSPPTVYEQYF
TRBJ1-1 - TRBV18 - TGTGCCAGCTCCCGGGAGGGGAACACTGAAGCTTTCTTT CASSREGNTEAFF
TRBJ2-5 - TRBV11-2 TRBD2 TGTGCCAGCAGCTTAGCCCCTAGCGGGAGTAAAGAGACCCAGTACTTC CASSLAPSGSKETQYF
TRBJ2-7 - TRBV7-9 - TGTGCCAGCAGCTCCGACTTCGGGACAAAGTCCTACGAGCAGTACTTC CASSSDFGTKSYEQYF
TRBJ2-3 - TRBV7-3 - TGTGCCAGCAGCTTAAGAACGTCGGCAGATACGCAGTATTTT CASSLRTSADTQYF
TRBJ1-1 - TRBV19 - TGTGCCAGTAGTATACAGGAGAACACTGAAGCTTTCTTT CASSIQENTEAFF
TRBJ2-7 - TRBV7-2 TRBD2 TGTGCCAGCAGCTTATCAACTAGCGGGCCCTACGAGCAGTACTTC CASSLSTSGPYEQYF
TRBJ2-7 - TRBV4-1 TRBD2 TGCGCCAGCAGCCAAGATCGGATAATTAGCGGGGGGACCCCCTACGAGCAGTACTTC CASSQDRIISGGTPYEQYF
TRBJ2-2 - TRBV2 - TGTGCCAGCAGTACAAATGGTACCGGGGAGCTGTTTTTT CASSTNGTGELFF
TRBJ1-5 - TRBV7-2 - TGTGCCAGCAGCTCTCTAAATCAGCCCCAGCATTTT CASSSLNQPQHF
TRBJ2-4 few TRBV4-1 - TGCGCCAGCAGCCAAGATTCAACGGGGAAAAACATTCAGTACTTC CASSQDSTGKNIQYF
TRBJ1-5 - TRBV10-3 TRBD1 TGTGCCATCAGCACGGGACAGGGGGATCAGCCCCAGCATTTT CAISTGQGDQPQHF
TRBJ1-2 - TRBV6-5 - TGTGCCAGCAGTTACTCGGGCGGGGCTGCCGCTGGCTACACCTTC CASSYSGGAAAGYTF
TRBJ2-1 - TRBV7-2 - TGTGCCAGCAGCTTAGTGCGGCTAGCCCTTCATGAGCAGTTCTTC CASSLVRLALHEQFF
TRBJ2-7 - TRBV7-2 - TGTGCCAGCAGCTTGCTTCGGGGTCAGAGCTCCTACGAGCAGTACTTC CASSLLRGQSSYEQYF
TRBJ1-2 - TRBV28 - TGTGCCAGCAGTTTATCCACTTATGGCTACACCTTC CASSLSTYGYTF
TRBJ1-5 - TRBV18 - TGTGCCAGCTCAACAGGGCGTTATAGCAATCAGCCCCAGCATTTT CASSTGRYSNQPQHF
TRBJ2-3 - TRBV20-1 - TGCAGTGCTCCTAGGGGGGATACGCAGTATTTT CSAPRGDTQYF
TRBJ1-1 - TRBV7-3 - TGTGCCAGCAGCTTAGGTGAGGGGCGGGGAGCTTTCTTT CASSLGEGRGAFF
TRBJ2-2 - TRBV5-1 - TGCGCCAGCAGCTTGGGACAAACGAACACCGGGGAGCTGTTTTTT CASSLGQTNTGELFF
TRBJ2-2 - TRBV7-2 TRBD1 TGTGCCAGCAGCTTGGGAACAGGGGGAAACACCGGGGAGCTGTTTTTT CASSLGTGGNTGELFF
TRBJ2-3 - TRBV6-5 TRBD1 TGTGCCAGCAGTCCGGGACAGTTCACAGATACGCAGTATTTT CASSPGQFTDTQYF
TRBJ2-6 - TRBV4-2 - TGTGCCAGCAGCCAAGATATCACTTATTTTCGCTCTGGGGCCAACGTCCTGACTTTC CASSQDITYFRSGANVLTF
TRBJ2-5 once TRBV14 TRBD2 TGTGCCAGCGCCCTGGGACTAGCGGCCCAAGAGACCCAGTACTTC CASALGLAAQETQYF
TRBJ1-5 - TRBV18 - TGTGCCAGCTCACCCTACCTGGATCAGCCCCAGCATTTT CASSPYLDQPQHF
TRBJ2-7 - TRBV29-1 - TGCAGCGTCCTCGTTGCCTCCTACGAGCAGTACTTC CSVLVASYEQYF
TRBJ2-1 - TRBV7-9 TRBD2 TGTGCCAGCAGCTTTTTAGCGGGGTACGTTGAGCAGTTCTTC CASSFLAGYVEQFF
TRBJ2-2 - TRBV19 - TGTGCCAGTACCCGGGACACCGGGGAGCTGTTTTTT CASTRDTGELFF
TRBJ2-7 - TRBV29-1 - TGCAGCGTCGCAAAGGGGGGACAGAACTACGAGCAGTACTTC CSVAKGGQNYEQYF
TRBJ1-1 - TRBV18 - TGTGCCAGCTCCTCTCGGGGGGACACTGAAGCTTTCTTT CASSSRGDTEAFF
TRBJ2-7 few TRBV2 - TGTGCCAGCAGTGAAAAACGGAGTTTGGAGCAGTACTTC CASSEKRSLEQYF
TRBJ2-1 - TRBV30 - TGTGCCGGCAATGCGGGATTTAACAATGAGCAGTTCTTC CAGNAGFNNEQFF
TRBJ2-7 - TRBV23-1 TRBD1 TGCGCCAGCAGTCATAACTCCCGAGACAGGGGTAGCTACGAGCAGTACTTC CASSHNSRDRGSYEQYF
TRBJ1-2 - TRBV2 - TGTGCCAGCAGGGTTGGGGGCGCAAACTATGGCTACACCTTC CASRVGGANYGYTF
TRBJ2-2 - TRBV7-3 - TGTGCCAGCAGCTTAGTGGGGGGAAAGAACACCGGGGAGCTGTTTTTT CASSLVGGKNTGELFF
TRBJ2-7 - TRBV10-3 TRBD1 TGTGCCAGCAGGGACCACAGGGGGCCCTACGAGCAGTACTTC CASRDHRGPYEQYF
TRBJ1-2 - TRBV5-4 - TGTGCCAGCAGCTTGGCTGGAGGTTCCGGTTACTATGGCTACACCTTC CASSLAGGSGYYGYTF
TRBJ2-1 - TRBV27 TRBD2 TGTGCCAGCAGTGGCTTGGGACTAGCGGAGCTGAGTGAGCAGTTCTTC CASSGLGLAELSEQFF
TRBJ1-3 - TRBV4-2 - TGTGCCAGCAGCCCCCGGAAACAGGTCGCAAACACCATATATTTT CASSPRKQVANTIYF
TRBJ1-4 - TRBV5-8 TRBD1 TGTGCCAGCAGCTTGGGGGCTGCAGGGGGCGCGCCTAATGAAAAACTGTTTTTT CASSLGAAGGAPNEKLFF
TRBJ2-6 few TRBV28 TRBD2 TGTGCCAGTTCTACGCCGGGACTAGCCACGGGTGGGGCCAACGTCCTGACTTTC CASSTPGLATGGANVLTF
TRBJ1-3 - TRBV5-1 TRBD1 TGCGCCAGCAGCTGGGACAGTCCTGGAAACACCATATATTTT CASSWDSPGNTIYF
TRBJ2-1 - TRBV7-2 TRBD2 TGTGCCAGCAGCTTAGGTAGCGGGAGTGCCTACAATGAGCAGTTCTTC CASSLGSGSAYNEQFF
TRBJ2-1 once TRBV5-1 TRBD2 TGCGCCAGTTCCGGGACTATGTTCGATGAGCAGTTCTTC CASSGTMFDEQFF